This TCR beta chain derives from a study of T cells after posttransplantation cyclophosphamide. General study results and limits: After PTCy, TRB diversity resembled that of CNI/methotrexate controls. Later blood repertoires were often dominated by clones from the donor CD8+ memory compartment. Skin or GI-infiltrating T cells shared few TRB sequences with blood.

Data came from immunoSEQ multiplex PCR; TCRdb stores just in-frame clones and leaves some out. The sample holds under 40,000 clones, and no clone turns up only once. The CDR3 spans 16 residues. V lost 0 bases and J lost 4; bases outside the gene matches: 9. Per germline, CDR1 LNHNV and CDR2 YYDKDF (reference sequence). Peripheral blood was collected from the related graft donor on the marrow donation day. This clone was seen more than once but under ten times. Antigen: not known. The source material was PBMCs. This receptor was identified in a woman aged 45-65 years in good health and a related stem cell transplant donor. This chain links TRBV15 with TRBJ2-7; 7 nucleotides line up with TRBD2. DNA for the CDR3: TGTGCCACCAGCAGAGATCCCAGCGGGGCCGTATACGAGCAGTACTTC. This gives the protein CATSRDPSGAVYEQYF.